The 32 T cell receptor beta chains in this list originate from one sample, sequenced in a study of T cell responses to AZD1222 COVID-19 vaccine. Profiled with immunoSEQ multiplex PCR; TCRdb holds only in-frame clones, not every one. The data contain roughly 4,700 clones, roughly 90% of them singletons. Sequenced material: peripheral blood, taken 28 days after the second AZD1222 dose. The receptors were gathered from an adult who received the AZD1222 COVID-19 vaccine.

V is TRBV7-9 and J is TRBJ2-2; D uncertain. This CDR3 contains 13 residues. Between the trimmed V and J ends, which lost 6 bases and 4 bases, there was a span of 9 bases. Germline CDR1 SEHNR, CDR2 FQNEAQ (reference sequence). CDR3 protein: CASSRRFTGELFF. The CDR3 DNA reads TGTGCCAGCAGTCGTAGATTCACCGGGGAGCTGTTTTTT.

The chain uses TRBV10-3 and TRBJ2-7; D ambiguous. V lost 0 bases to trimming and J lost 2 bases, with 11 bases between them. CDR3 size: 15 residues. Germline values: CDR1 ENHRY, CDR2 SYGVKD. For the CDR3, the DNA is TGTGCCATCAGTGAGTCGAGTCTCGGACCCTACGAGCAGTACTTC. It specifies CAISESSLGPYEQYF.

V gene TRBV4-1 combines with J gene TRBJ1-4; D not resolved. Deletions cut 5 bases from V and 8 bases from J, with 12 bases between. CDR1 MGHRA and CDR2 YSYEKL come from the germline V gene. The CDR3 covers 13 residues. The CDR3 loop reads CASSMWRGEKLFF. The CDR3 DNA is TGCGCCAGCAGCATGTGGAGAGGGGAAAAACTGTTTTTT.

The chain couples TRBV27 to TRBJ1-6, with 8 bases fitting TRBD1. The germline V gene has CDR1 MNHEY and CDR2 SMNVEV (reference sequence). Trimming at V came to 2 bases and at J to 0 bases, leaving 3 bases not matched to a gene. CDR3 size: 17 residues. The CDR3 here is CASSLGTGLSYNSPLHF. The CDR3 coding sequence is TGTGCCAGCAGTTTAGGGACAGGCCTCTCCTATAATTCACCCCTCCACTTT.

The V call is TRBV29-1, the J call TRBJ2-7; no reliable D call. V lost 0 bases, J lost 4 bases, and 4 bases lay in between. The CDR3 runs 11 residues. Per germline, CDR1 SQVTM and CDR2 ANQGSEA. The CDR3, as DNA: TGCAGCGTTGAAGACACATACGAGCAGTACTTC. Translated, it gives CSVEDTYEQYF.

The chain combines TRBV28 with TRBJ1-3; D is uncertain. Germline CDR1 and CDR2: MDHEN and SYDVKM. This CDR3 has 11 residues. V gave up 9 bases and J gave up 2 bases, with 5 bases separating them. The CDR3 sequence is CASTTGNTIYF. CDR3 nucleotide sequence: TGTGCCAGTACAACTGGAAACACCATATATTTT.

This sequence joins TRBV19 and TRBJ2-1; 13 bases map to TRBD2. From germline, CDR1 is LNHDA and CDR2 SQIVND (reference sequence). The CDR3 spans 18 residues. Trimming cost V 7 bases and J 1 base; bases outside gene matches: 10. The CDR3, as DNA: TGTGCCAGTACCCCTTACAGGACTAGCGGGAGTTCCTACAATGAGCAGTTCTTC. It translates to CASTPYRTSGSSYNEQFF.

This clone came up once. The gene calls are TRBV15 and TRBJ2-3; the match to TRBD2 covers 11 bases. This CDR3 contains 15 residues. The V segment lost 6 bases and the J segment 5 bases; nucleotides outside the gene matches: 7. The germline V gene encodes CDR1 LNHNV and CDR2 YYDKDF (reference sequence). CDR3 DNA sequence: TGTGCCACCAGACTAGCGGGAGTCTTTCAAGATACGCAGTATTTT. Encoded protein: CATRLAGVFQDTQYF. Full variable domain (missing parts from reference TRBV15 and TRBJ2-3): DAMVIQNPRYQVTQFGKPVTLSCSQTLNHNVMYWYQQKSSQAPKLLFHYYDKDFNNEADTPDNFQSRRPNTSFCFLDIRSPGLGDTAMYLCATRLAGVFQDTQYFGPGTRLTVL.

The CDR3 DNA follows: TGTGCCAGCAGCCATTGGACCGCCGGGGAGCTGTTTTTT. It yields the protein CASSHWTAGELFF. The chain recombines TRBV14 with TRBJ2-2, with D unclear. V was cut by 3 bases and J by 6 bases, with 8 bases left in between. The CDR3 spans 13 residues. Germline-derived CDR1 and CDR2 are SGHDN and FVKESK.

The V gene is TRBV10-3, the J gene TRBJ2-7, with 13 bases matching TRBD2. V gave up 5 bases and J gave up 3 bases; unmatched junction bases: 10. The CDR3 has 17 residues. The germline V gene encodes CDR1 ENHRY and CDR2 SYGVKD. Here the CDR3 reads CAISPGLAGALRYEQYF. The DNA for the CDR3 is TGTGCCATCAGTCCCGGACTAGCGGGAGCCCTTCGCTACGAGCAGTACTTC.

The chain couples TRBV19 to TRBJ2-7; a weak D match, TRBD2 (5 bases). Trimming left V 8 bases short and J 1 base short, with 15 bases between. CDR1 and CDR2 (germline): LNHDA, SQIVND (reference sequence). This CDR3 is built from 14 residues. The CDR3 here is CASSRAAESYEQYF. The CDR3 DNA is TGTGCCAGTTCTCGGGCAGCGGAGTCCTACGAGCAGTACTTC.

The genes are TRBV5-5 and TRBJ2-7, with 7 bases lining up with TRBD1. Germline assignment: CDR1 SGHKS and CDR2 YYEKEE (reference sequence). Unmatched junction bases numbered 7, after V lost 2 bases and J lost 2 bases. CDR3 length equals 15 residues. The CDR3 coding sequence is TGTGCCAGCAGCTTCCTTCGGGACAGAGCCTACGAGCAGTACTTC. Translated, it gives CASSFLRDRAYEQYF.

This sequence joins TRBV7-2 and TRBJ2-3; D possibly corresponds to TRBD2 (5 bases). The CDR3 spans 14 residues. Germline assignment: CDR1 SGHTA and CDR2 FQGNSA. Trimming removed 6 bases at V and 2 bases at J, with 12 bases between. The CDR3 loop reads CASRSGKDTDTQYF. The CDR3 nucleotides read TGTGCCAGCAGATCCGGGAAAGACACAGATACGCAGTATTTT.

This sequence joins TRBV2 and TRBJ2-5, with D possibly being TRBD2 (6 bases). Germline CDR1 reads SNHLY; CDR2 reads FYNNEI. This CDR3 spans 13 amino acids. Trimming shortened V by 11 bases and J by 5 bases, and 18 bases separated the two germline ends. The CDR3 nucleotides read TGTGCCGTCCTCGGGCGGGACGGCGAGACCCAGTACTTC. Protein product: CAVLGRDGETQYF.

CDR3 nucleotide sequence: TGTGCCAGCAGTGAGCTACACGGCGAATATGGCTACACCTTC. It is translated as CASSELHGEYGYTF. The V call is TRBV28, the J call TRBJ1-2; the D is unclear. Germline-derived CDR1 and CDR2 are MDHEN and SYDVKM. Trimming cost V 5 bases and J 5 bases, with 15 bases left between them. The CDR3 length is 14 residues.

J is TRBJ2-7 and V is TRBV14, with 12 bases fitting TRBD2. The CDR3 is 19 amino acids. The J segment lost 0 bases and the V segment lost 0 bases, leaving 9 bases of the junction unmatched. Looked up from germline, CDR1 is SGHDN and CDR2 is FVKESK. The CDR3 reads CASSQDGLAGWRASYEQYF. The DNA for the CDR3 is TGTGCCAGCAGCCAAGACGGACTAGCGGGATGGAGGGCCTCCTACGAGCAGTACTTC.

V gene TRBV28 combines with J gene TRBJ2-7; no firm D call. The ends were cut back, 4 bases at V and 4 bases at J, with 5 bases in the middle. This CDR3 spans 11 amino acids. Germline-derived CDR1 and CDR2 are MDHEN and SYDVKM. CDR3 sequence reads: CASSYDYEQYF. The CDR3 DNA sequence: TGTGCCAGCAGTTACGATTACGAGCAGTACTTC.

This clone has just a few counts. The chain links TRBV5-4 to TRBJ1-2; D might be TRBD1 (6 bases). Per germline, CDR1 SGHNT and CDR2 YYREEE (reference sequence). The CDR3 extends over 14 amino acids. Trimming took 3 bases from V and 4 from J, leaving 13 bases between them. The CDR3 sequence is CASSWAGQPYGYTF. The CDR3 DNA reads TGTGCCAGCAGCTGGGCAGGACAGCCCTATGGCTACACCTTC.

The gene calls are TRBV19 and TRBJ1-2; 12 bases are shared with TRBD1. The CDR3 runs to 15 residues. Germline CDR1 is LNHDA and CDR2 is SQIVND (reference sequence). The trim removed 2 bases at V and 8 bases at J, leaving 6 bases unmatched. The CDR3 protein is CASSILGQGAGGYTF. CDR3 bases: TGTGCCAGTAGTATACTGGGACAGGGGGCAGGAGGCTACACCTTC. The full variable domain, in which reference TRBV19 and TRBJ1-2 provide the parts outside the CDR3, is DGGITQSPKYLFRKEGQNVTLSCEQNLNHDAMYWYRQDPGQGLRLIYYSQIVNDFQKGDIAEGYSVSREKKESFPLTVTSAQKNPTAFYLCASSILGQGAGGYTFGSGTRLTVV.

The V and J genes are TRBV7-2 and TRBJ2-3, with 9 positions matching TRBD2. Germline values: CDR1 SGHTA, CDR2 FQGNSA. V lost 2 bases and J lost 0; bases outside the gene matches: 9. The CDR3 covers 18 residues. For the CDR3, the DNA is TGTGCCAGCAGCTTAAGGGGGCGGGAGGGATCTAGCACAGATACGCAGTATTTT. Its protein is CASSLRGREGSSTDTQYF.

The J gene is TRBJ1-2, the V gene TRBV7-2; a weak D match, TRBD1 (6 bases). The CDR3 is 13 residues long. Germline V gene lookup returns CDR1 SGHTA and CDR2 FQGNSA. Deletions cut 4 bases from V and 5 bases from J, with 11 bases between. For the CDR3, the DNA is TGTGCCAGCAGCTCAGCCAGGGGTTATGGCTACACCTTC. Encoded protein: CASSSARGYGYTF.

CDR3 sequence: CASSSGQGQTSGANVLTF. The DNA for the CDR3 is TGTGCCAGCAGCTCCGGACAGGGACAGACCTCTGGGGCCAACGTCCTGACTTTC. This chain uses TRBV7-2 with TRBJ2-6; 8 nucleotides line up with TRBD1. This CDR3 is 18 amino acids long. The trim removed 4 bases at V and 0 bases at J, leaving 8 bases unmatched. The germline gives CDR1 SGHTA, CDR2 FQGNSA.

The V gene is TRBV6-4, the J gene TRBJ2-1; 7 nucleotides agree with TRBD2. The V gene's germline CDR1 is MRHNA and CDR2 SNTAGT. This CDR3 spans 16 amino acids. Trimming cost V 4 bases and J 0 bases; bases outside gene matches: 6. The CDR3: CASSGLAESSYNEQFF. CDR3 in DNA: TGTGCCAGCAGTGGTCTAGCGGAGAGCTCCTACAATGAGCAGTTCTTC.

This chain connects TRBV27 to TRBJ1-2; D is perhaps TRBD1 (5 bases). The germline V and J ends were trimmed by 3 bases and 0 bases, with 11 bases remaining between them. CDR1 and CDR2 (germline): MNHEY, SMNVEV (reference sequence). CDR3 length: 15 residues. CDR3 nucleotides: TGTGCCAGCAGTTTCCCGGGACGGACTAACTATGGCTACACCTTC. This sequence encodes CASSFPGRTNYGYTF.

The V gene is TRBV7-2, the J gene TRBJ1-1, with TRBD1 matching over 7 bases. The CDR3 sequence is 15 residues long. Germline CDR1 reads SGHTA; CDR2 reads FQGNSA. Losses at the gene ends were 5 bases for V and 1 base for J; bases not matched to a gene: 7. CDR3: CASSQRQGQNTEAFF. The CDR3 DNA reads TGTGCCAGCAGCCAACGACAGGGACAGAACACTGAAGCTTTCTTT. The full variable domain, in which reference TRBV7-2 and TRBJ1-1 provide the parts outside the CDR3, is GAGVSQSPSNKVTEKGKDVELRCDPISGHTALYWYRQSLGQGLEFLIYFQGNSAPDKSGLPSDRFSAERTGGSVSTLTIQRTQQEDSAVYLCASSQRQGQNTEAFFGQGTRLTVV.

The chain combines TRBV7-2 with TRBJ2-5, with TRBD2 identical over 9 bases. Germline V gives CDR1 SGHTA, CDR2 FQGNSA. This CDR3 region has 16 residues. Unmatched junction bases numbered 7, after V lost 2 bases and J lost 3 bases. The CDR3 protein is CASSLRLAGYKETQYF. CDR3 coding DNA: TGTGCCAGCAGCTTACGGCTAGCGGGGTACAAAGAGACCCAGTACTTC.

The rearrangement joins TRBV4-1 to TRBJ2-7; D is possibly TRBD1 (6 bases). There are 16 residues in the CDR3. Germline values: CDR1 MGHRA, CDR2 YSYEKL. Trimming removed 4 bases from V and 6 bases from J, with 22 bases in between. The CDR3: CASSPEAVRGNSEQYF. The CDR3, as DNA: TGCGCCAGCAGCCCTGAGGCGGTTAGGGGGAACTCCGAGCAGTACTTC.

V and J are TRBV24-1 and TRBJ2-3; TRBD2 matches at 10 bases. Germline assignment: CDR1 KGHDR and CDR2 SFDVKD. The junction had 2 bases not matched to a gene; V was cut back by 0 bases and J by 3 bases. This CDR3 spans 16 amino acids. Written as DNA, the CDR3 is TGTGCCACCAGTGATTTGACGACTAGCGGGACAGATACGCAGTATTTT. This sequence encodes CATSDLTTSGTDTQYF.

This clone was seen once. The genes are TRBV6-2 or TRBV6-3 and TRBJ2-1, with 9 bases matching TRBD2. This CDR3 region has 11 residues. Germline V gene lookup returns CDR1 MNHEY and CDR2 SVGEGT. The V gene end was trimmed by 6 bases and the J gene end by 15 bases; junction bases not matched to a gene: 6. The CDR3 region has the DNA TGTGCCAGCAGCACGGGACTAGCCTCGTTCTTC. Its protein product is CASSTGLASFF.

The V gene is TRBV18, the J gene TRBJ1-2; a weak D match, TRBD1 (5 bases). This CDR3 is built from 15 residues. V lost 5 bases and J lost 0, with 13 bases in between. Germline V gene sequence: CDR1 KGHSH, CDR2 LQKENI. In nucleotides, the CDR3 is TGTGCCAGCTCAGTCCGGGACTTGGCTAACTATGGCTACACCTTC. It encodes CASSVRDLANYGYTF.

The chain employs TRBV6-2 or TRBV6-3 and TRBJ2-7, with TRBD2 matching 12 bases. The CDR3 totals 15 residues. The V segment lost 6 bases and the J segment 2 bases; nucleotides outside the gene matches: 5. Germline assignment: CDR1 MNHEY and CDR2 SVGEGT. CDR3 residues: CASSKASGGAYEQYF. The CDR3, as DNA: TGTGCCAGCAGCAAAGCTAGCGGGGGGGCCTACGAGCAGTACTTC.

The rearrangement links TRBV25-1 to TRBJ2-3; 10 positions match TRBD1. With V trimmed by 5 bases and J by 5 bases, 4 bases remained unmatched. The CDR3 covers 14 residues. Germline V gene lookup returns CDR1 MGHDK and CDR2 SYGVNS. In DNA form, the CDR3 reads TGTGCCAGCAGTAGGACAGGGGGGAAAGATACGCAGTATTTT. Residues: CASSRTGGKDTQYF.